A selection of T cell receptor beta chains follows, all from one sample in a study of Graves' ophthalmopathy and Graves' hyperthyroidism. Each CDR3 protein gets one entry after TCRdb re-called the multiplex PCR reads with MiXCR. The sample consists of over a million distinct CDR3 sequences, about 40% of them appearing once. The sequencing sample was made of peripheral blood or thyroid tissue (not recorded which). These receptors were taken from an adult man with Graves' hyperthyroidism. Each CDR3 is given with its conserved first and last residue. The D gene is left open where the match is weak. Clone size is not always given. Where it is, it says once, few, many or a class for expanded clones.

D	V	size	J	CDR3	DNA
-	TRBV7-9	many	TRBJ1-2	CASSLELMGYTF	TGTGCCAGCAGCCTAGAATTAATGGGCTACACCTTC
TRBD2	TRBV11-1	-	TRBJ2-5	CASRLSGGPQETQYF	TGTGCCAGCAGACTTAGCGGGGGCCCCCAAGAGACCCAGTACTTC
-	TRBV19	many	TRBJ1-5	CASSSAAQPQHF	TGTGCCAGTAGTAGTGCAGCACAGCCCCAGCATTTT
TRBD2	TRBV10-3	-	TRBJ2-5	CAITSGTSSRETQYF	TGTGCCATCACCTCCGGGACTAGCTCTCGGGAGACCCAGTACTTC
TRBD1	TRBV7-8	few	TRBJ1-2	CASSLDPGQIYGYTF	TGTGCCAGCAGCCTTGACCCGGGACAGATCTATGGCTACACCTTC
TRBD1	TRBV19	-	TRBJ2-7	CASSIYRGSYEQYF	TGTGCCAGTAGTATTTACAGGGGATCCTACGAGCAGTACTTC
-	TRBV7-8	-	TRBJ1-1	CASIFQGRTEAFF	TGTGCCAGCATATTTCAGGGAAGGACTGAAGCTTTCTTT
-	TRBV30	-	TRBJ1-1	CAWRQHRNTEAFF	TGTGCCTGGCGCCAGCATAGGAACACTGAAGCTTTCTTT
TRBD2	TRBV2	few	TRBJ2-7	CARLAGDEQYF	TGTGCCAGACTAGCGGGAGACGAGCAGTACTTC
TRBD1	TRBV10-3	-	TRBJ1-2	CAINGLDREGGYTF	TGTGCCATCAACGGTCTAGACAGGGAAGGTGGCTACACCTTC
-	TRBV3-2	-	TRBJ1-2	CASRRDRSYGYTF	TGTGCCAGCAGACGGGACAGGTCCTATGGCTACACCTTC
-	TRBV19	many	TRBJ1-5	CASIGRNQPQHF	TGTGCCAGTATCGGACGCAATCAGCCCCAGCATTTT
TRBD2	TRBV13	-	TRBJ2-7	CASSGLAGSEQYF	TGTGCCAGCAGCGGACTAGCGGGATCCGAGCAGTACTTC
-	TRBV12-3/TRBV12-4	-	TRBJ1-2	CASSELEIYGYTF	TGTGCCAGCAGTGAACTGGAAATCTATGGCTACACCTTC
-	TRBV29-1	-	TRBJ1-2	CSVEGPGGYTF	TGCAGCGTAGAGGGGCCAGGAGGCTACACCTTC
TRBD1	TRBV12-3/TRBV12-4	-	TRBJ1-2	CASSLGDRVHGYTF	TGTGCCAGCAGTTTAGGGGACAGGGTTCATGGCTACACCTTC
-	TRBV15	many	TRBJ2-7	CATSRDDVYEQYF	TGTGCCACCAGCAGAGACGACGTCTACGAGCAGTACTTC
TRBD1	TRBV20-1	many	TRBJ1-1	CSARDDTGETEAFF	TGCAGTGCTAGGGACGATACAGGGGAAACTGAAGCTTTCTTT
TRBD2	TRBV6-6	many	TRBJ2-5	CAGSTAGGAFQETQYF	TGTGCCGGCAGTACCGCCGGGGGGGCCTTTCAAGAGACCCAGTACTTC
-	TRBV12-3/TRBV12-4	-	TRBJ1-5	CASSFSGGEPQHF	TGTGCCAGCAGTTTTTCAGGAGGGGAGCCCCAGCATTTT
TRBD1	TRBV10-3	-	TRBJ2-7	CAISELRQGGDYEQYF	TGTGCCATCAGTGAGTTACGACAGGGTGGTGACTACGAGCAGTACTTC
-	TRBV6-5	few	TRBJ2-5	CASSYSNIVPGRRVETQYF	TGTGCCAGCAGTTACTCAAACATTGTCCCCGGACGGAGGGTAGAGACCCAGTACTTC
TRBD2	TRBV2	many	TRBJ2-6	CASSGLAGGPAGANVLTF	TGTGCCAGCTCTGGACTAGCGGGGGGGCCGGCTGGGGCCAACGTCCTGACTTTC
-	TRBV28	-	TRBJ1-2	CASSLIDRTRGYTF	TGTGCCAGCAGTTTAATCGACAGAACTAGGGGCTACACCTTC
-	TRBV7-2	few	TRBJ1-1	CASSLAAPDSGAFF	TGTGCCAGCAGCTTAGCAGCTCCGGACTCAGGAGCTTTCTTT
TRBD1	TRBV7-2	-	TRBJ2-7	CASRRPGTGGYEQYF	TGTGCCAGCAGACGCCCCGGGACAGGGGGCTACGAGCAGTACTTC